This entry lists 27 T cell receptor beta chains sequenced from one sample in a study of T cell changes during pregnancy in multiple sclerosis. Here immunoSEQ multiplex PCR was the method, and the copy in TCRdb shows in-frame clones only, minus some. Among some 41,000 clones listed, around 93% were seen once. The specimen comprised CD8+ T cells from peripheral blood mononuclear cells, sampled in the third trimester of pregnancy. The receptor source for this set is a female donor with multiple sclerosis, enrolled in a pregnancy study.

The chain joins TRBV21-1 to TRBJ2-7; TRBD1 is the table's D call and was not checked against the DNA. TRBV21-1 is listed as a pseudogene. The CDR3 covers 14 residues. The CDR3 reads CASTLQGAYYEQYF. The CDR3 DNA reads TGTGCCAGCACGCTACAGGGGGCGTACTACGAGCAGTACTTC.

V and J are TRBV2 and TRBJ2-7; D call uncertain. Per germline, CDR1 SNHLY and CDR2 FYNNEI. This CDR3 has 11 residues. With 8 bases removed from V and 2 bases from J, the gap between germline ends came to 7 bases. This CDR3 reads CASSRAYEQYF. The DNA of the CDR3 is TGTGCCAGCTCCCGCGCCTACGAGCAGTACTTC.

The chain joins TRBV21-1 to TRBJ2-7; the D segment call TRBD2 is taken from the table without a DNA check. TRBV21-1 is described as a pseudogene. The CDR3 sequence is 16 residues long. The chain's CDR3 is CASSKGSGTSDDEQYF. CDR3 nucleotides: TGTGCCAGCAGCAAAGGTTCTGGGACTAGCGATGACGAGCAGTACTTC.

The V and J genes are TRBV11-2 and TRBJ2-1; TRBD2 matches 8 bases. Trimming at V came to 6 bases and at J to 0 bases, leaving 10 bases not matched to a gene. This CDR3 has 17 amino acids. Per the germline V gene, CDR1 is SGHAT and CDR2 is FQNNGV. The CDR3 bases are TGTGCCAGCAGGGGACCTGAGCGGGAGAGCTCCTACAATGAGCAGTTCTTC. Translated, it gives CASRGPERESSYNEQFF.

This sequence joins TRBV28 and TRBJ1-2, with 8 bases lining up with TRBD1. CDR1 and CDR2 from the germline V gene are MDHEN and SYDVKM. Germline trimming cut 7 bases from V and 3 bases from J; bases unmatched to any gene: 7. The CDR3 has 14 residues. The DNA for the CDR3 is TGTGCCAGCACAGAGACAGGGGTTGACTATGGCTACACCTTC. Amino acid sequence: CASTETGVDYGYTF.

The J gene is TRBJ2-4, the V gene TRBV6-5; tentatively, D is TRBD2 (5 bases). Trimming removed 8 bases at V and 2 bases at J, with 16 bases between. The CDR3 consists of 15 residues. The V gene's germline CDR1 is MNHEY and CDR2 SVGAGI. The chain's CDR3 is CASGSGGGTKNIQYF. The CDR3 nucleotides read TGTGCCAGCGGCAGCGGAGGCGGAACCAAAAACATTCAGTACTTC.

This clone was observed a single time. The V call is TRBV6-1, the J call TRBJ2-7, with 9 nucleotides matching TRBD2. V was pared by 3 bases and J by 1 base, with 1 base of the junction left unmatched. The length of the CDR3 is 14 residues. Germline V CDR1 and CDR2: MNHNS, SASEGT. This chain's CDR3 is CASSDLAGSYEQYF. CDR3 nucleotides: TGTGCCAGCAGTGACCTAGCGGGATCCTACGAGCAGTACTTC.

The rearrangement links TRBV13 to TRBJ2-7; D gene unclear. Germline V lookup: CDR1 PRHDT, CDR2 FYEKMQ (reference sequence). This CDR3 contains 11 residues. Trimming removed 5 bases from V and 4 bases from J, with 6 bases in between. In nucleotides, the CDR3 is TGTGCCAGCAGCCACGGGTACGAGCAGTACTTC. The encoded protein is CASSHGYEQYF.

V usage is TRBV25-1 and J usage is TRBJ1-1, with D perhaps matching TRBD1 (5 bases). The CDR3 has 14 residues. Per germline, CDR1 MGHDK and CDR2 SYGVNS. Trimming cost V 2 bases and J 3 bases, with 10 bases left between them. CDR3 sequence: CASSEGGIYTEAFF. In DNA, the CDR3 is TGTGCCAGCAGTGAAGGGGGGATTTACACTGAAGCTTTCTTT.

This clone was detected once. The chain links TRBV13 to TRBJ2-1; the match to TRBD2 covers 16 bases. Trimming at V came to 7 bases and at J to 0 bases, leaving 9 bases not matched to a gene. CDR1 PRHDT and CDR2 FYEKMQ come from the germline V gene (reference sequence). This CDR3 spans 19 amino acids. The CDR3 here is CASTPKGLAGGDSYNEQFF. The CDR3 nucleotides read TGTGCCAGCACCCCCAAGGGACTAGCGGGAGGGGACTCCTACAATGAGCAGTTCTTC.

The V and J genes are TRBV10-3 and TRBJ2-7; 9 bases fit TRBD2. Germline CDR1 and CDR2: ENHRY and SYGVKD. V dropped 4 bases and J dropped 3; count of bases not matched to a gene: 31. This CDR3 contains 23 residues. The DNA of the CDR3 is TGTGCCATCAGTGCCGGAGTAGGGCGGGAGGGCCTGCATAGACCATCCCTCTTCTACGAGCAGTACTTC. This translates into CAISAGVGREGLHRPSLFYEQYF.

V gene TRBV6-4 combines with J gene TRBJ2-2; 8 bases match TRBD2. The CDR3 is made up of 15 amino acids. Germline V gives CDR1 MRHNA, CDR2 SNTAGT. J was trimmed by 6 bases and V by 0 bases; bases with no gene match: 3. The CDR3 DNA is TGTGCCAGCAGTGACTCGACGGGAGGGCCCGGGGAGCTGTTTTTT. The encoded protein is CASSDSTGGPGELFF.

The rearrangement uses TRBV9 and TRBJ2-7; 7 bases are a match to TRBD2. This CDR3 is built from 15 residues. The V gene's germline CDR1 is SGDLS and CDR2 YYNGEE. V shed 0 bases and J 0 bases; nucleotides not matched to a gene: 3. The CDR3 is CASSVAPSGSYEQYF. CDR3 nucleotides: TGTGCCAGCAGCGTAGCCCCTAGCGGCTCCTACGAGCAGTACTTC.

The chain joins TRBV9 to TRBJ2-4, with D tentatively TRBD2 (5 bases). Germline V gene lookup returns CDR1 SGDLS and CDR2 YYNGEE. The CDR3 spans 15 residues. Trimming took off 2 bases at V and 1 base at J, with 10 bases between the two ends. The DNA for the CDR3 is TGTGCCAGCAGCGTTGATGGGAGCGCCAAAAACATTCAGTACTTC. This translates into CASSVDGSAKNIQYF. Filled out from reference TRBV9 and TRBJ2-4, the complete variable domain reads DSGVTQTPKHLITATGQRVTLRCSPRSGDLSVYWYQQSLDQGLQFLIQYYNGEERAKGNILERFSAQQFPDLHSELNLSSLELGDSALYFCASSVDGSAKNIQYFGAGTRLSVL.

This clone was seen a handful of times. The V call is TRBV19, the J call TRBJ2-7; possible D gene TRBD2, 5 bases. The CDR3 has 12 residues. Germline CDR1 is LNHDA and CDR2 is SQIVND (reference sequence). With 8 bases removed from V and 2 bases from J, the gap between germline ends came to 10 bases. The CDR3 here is CASSDGAYEQYF. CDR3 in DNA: TGTGCCAGTTCCGACGGGGCCTACGAGCAGTACTTC.

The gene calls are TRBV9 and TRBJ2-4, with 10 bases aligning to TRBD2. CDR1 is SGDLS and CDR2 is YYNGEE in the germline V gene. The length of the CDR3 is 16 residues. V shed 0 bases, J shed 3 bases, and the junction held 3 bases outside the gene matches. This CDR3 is CASSVGLAGVKNIQYF. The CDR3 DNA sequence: TGTGCCAGCAGCGTAGGACTAGCGGGCGTCAAAAACATTCAGTACTTC.

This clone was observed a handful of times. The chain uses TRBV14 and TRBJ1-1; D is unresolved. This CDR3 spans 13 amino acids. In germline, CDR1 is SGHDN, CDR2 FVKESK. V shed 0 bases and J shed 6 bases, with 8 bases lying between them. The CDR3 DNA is TGTGCCAGCAGCCAAGACCCCTATCCTGAAGCTTTCTTT. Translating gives CASSQDPYPEAFF. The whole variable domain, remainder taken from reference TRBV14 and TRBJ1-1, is EAGVTQFPSHSVIEKGQTVTLRCDPISGHDNLYWYRRVMGKEIKFLLHFVKESKQDESGMPNNRFLAERTGGTYSTLKVQPAELEDSGVYFCASSQDPYPEAFFGQGTRLTVV.

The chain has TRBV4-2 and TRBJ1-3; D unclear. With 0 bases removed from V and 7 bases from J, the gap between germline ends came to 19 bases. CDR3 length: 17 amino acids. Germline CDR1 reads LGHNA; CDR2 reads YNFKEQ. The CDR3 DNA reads TGTGCCAGCAGCCAAGATGAAAGTCCCAGAGACTGGAACACCATATATTTT. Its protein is CASSQDESPRDWNTIYF.

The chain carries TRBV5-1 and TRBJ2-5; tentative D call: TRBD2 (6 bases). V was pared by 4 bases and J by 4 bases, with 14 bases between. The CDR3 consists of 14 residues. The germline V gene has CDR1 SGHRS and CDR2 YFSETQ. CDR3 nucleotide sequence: TGCGCCAGCAGCCGGCTGGGGAGGCCAGAGACCCAGTACTTC. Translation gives CASSRLGRPETQYF.

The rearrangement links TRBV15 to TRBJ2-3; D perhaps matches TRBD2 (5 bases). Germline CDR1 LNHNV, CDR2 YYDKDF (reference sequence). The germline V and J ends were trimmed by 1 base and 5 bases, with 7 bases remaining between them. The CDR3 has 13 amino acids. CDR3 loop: CATSRAGRDTQYF. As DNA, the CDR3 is TGTGCCACCAGCAGAGCGGGGAGAGATACGCAGTATTTT.

For the CDR3, the DNA is TGTGCCAGCAGCTTGTCGAACGCGGGAGGGGTAGATACGCAGTATTTT. This translates into CASSLSNAGGVDTQYF. The V and J genes are TRBV5-6 and TRBJ2-3, with TRBD2 identical over 9 bases. The ends lost 1 base at V and 5 bases at J; junction bases unmatched: 8. Germline CDR1 is SGHDT and CDR2 is YYEEEE. This CDR3 comprises 16 residues.

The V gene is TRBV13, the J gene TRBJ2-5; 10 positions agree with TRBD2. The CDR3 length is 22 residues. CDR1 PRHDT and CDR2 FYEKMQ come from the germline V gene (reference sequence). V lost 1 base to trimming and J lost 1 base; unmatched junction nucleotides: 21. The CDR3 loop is CASSLVYRETAPSGRLQETQYF. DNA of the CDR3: TGTGCCAGCAGCTTAGTTTACCGGGAGACAGCCCCTAGCGGGAGACTCCAAGAGACCCAGTACTTC. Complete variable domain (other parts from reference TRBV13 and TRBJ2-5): AAGVIQSPRHLIKEKRETATLKCYPIPRHDTVYWYQQGPGQDPQFLISFYEKMQSDKGSIPDRFSAQQFSDYHSELNMSSLELGDSALYFCASSLVYRETAPSGRLQETQYFGPGTRLLVL.

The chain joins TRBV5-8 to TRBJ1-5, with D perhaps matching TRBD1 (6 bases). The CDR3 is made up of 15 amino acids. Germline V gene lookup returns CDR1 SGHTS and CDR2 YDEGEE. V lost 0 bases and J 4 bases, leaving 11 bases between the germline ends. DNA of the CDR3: TGTGCCAGCAGCTTGGGACAGGCAACGAATCAGCCCCAGCATTTT. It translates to CASSLGQATNQPQHF.

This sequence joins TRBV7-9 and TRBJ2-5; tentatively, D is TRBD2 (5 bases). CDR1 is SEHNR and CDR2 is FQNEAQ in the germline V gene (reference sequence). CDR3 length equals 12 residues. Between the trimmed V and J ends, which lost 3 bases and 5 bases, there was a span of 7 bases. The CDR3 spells CASSFGEETQYF. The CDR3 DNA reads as TGTGCCAGCAGCTTCGGGGAGGAGACCCAGTACTTC.

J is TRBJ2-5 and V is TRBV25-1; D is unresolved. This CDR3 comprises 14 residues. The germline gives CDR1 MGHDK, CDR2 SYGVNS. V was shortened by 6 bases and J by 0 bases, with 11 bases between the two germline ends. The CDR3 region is CASSPFSYQETQYF. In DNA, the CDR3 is TGTGCCAGCAGCCCCTTTTCGTACCAAGAGACCCAGTACTTC.

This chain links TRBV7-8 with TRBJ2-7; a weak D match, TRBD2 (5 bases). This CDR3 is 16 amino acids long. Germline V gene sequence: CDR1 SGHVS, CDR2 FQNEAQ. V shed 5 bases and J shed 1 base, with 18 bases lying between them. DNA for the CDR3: TGTGCCAGCAGCCCGCACCAAGGGAGAAGGTCCTACGAGCAGTACTTC. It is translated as CASSPHQGRRSYEQYF. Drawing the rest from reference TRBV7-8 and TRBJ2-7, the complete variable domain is GAGVSQSPRYKVAKRGQDVALRCDPISGHVSLFWYQQALGQGPEFLTYFQNEAQLDKSGLPSDRFFAERPEGSVSTLKIQRTQQEDSAVYLCASSPHQGRRSYEQYFGPGTRLTVT.

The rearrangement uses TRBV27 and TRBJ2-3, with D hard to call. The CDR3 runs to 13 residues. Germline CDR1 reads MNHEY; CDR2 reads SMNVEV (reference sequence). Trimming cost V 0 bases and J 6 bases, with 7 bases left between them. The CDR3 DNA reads TGTGCCAGCAGTTTATCCTGGGCGGATACGCAGTATTTT. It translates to CASSLSWADTQYF.